The 16 T cell receptor beta chains presented below share a single source sample, sequenced in a study of blood T cell repertoires in COVID-19 (dated by TCRdb to 2019 to 2021). Receptors were amplified or captured by the immunoSEQ multiplex PCR assay. The source is immuneACCESS, and TCRdb retained only in-frame sequences with V and J called. Part of the clones is not carried over; for the studies checked, unresolved V genes explain less than half of this, and the remainder is unexplained. Counted in this sample were fewer than 400,000 clones; 75% to 90% of them appeared once. 1.5% to 2% of the sample comes from the top ten. The material sequenced was PBMCs or T cells enriched from blood (not recorded which). The receptors originated from a woman aged 25 to 39 who had been exposed to COVID-19.

The CDR3: CASSVSGTYTDTQYF. The CDR3 nucleotides read TGTGCCAGCAGCGTTAGCGGGACCTACACAGATACGCAGTATTTT. The chain joins TRBV9 to TRBJ2-3, with TRBD2 matching 8 bases. V gave up 2 bases and J gave up 2 bases; unmatched junction bases: 4. Germline V gene data show CDR1 as SGDLS and CDR2 as YYNGEE. This CDR3 region has 15 residues.

V gene TRBV27 combines with J gene TRBJ2-5, with 12 bases fitting TRBD2. Per the germline V gene, CDR1 is MNHEY and CDR2 is SMNVEV (reference sequence). With V trimmed by 5 bases and J by 2 bases, 6 bases remained unmatched. This CDR3 is 16 amino acids long. CDR3 nucleotides: TGTGCCAGCAGTGCGCAGGGACTAGCGGGTCAAGAGACCCAGTACTTC. This gives the protein CASSAQGLAGQETQYF.

V is TRBV5-1 and J is TRBJ1-4; tentatively, D is TRBD1 (5 bases). Germline V lookup: CDR1 SGHRS, CDR2 YFSETQ. Trimming shortened V by 0 bases and J by 0 bases, and 6 bases separated the two germline ends. CDR3 length: 15 residues. The CDR3 loop reads CASSLAQATNEKLFF. The CDR3 DNA sequence: TGCGCCAGCAGCTTGGCACAGGCAACTAATGAAAAACTGTTTTTT.

The rearrangement uses TRBV30 and TRBJ1-4; possibly TRBD1 for D (6 bases). Germline loops: CDR1 GTSNPN, CDR2 SVGIG (reference sequence). The CDR3 consists of 14 residues. Deletions cut 5 bases from V and 0 bases from J, with 10 bases between. The CDR3, as DNA: TGTGCCTGGGGGGGGACATCAACTAATGAAAAACTGTTTTTT. Amino acid sequence: CAWGGTSTNEKLFF. Full variable domain (rest looked up from reference TRBV30 and TRBJ1-4): SQTIHQWPATLVQPVGSPLSLECTVEGTSNPNLYWYRQAAGRGLQLLFYSVGIGQISSEVPQNLSASRPQDRQFILSSKKLLLSDSGFYLCAWGGTSTNEKLFFGSGTQLSVL.

The rearrangement uses TRBV18 and TRBJ2-7; 12 positions match TRBD2. Germline values: CDR1 KGHSH, CDR2 LQKENI. Trimming at V came to 2 bases and at J to 3 bases, leaving 14 bases not matched to a gene. The CDR3 spans 19 residues. CDR3 in amino acids: CASSPVVRRTSGRIYEQYF. CDR3 in DNA: TGTGCCAGCTCACCAGTAGTACGGAGAACTAGCGGGAGGATCTACGAGCAGTACTTC.

With respect to this clone: The germline gene is not matched at one end of the junction; a read error may be the cause. This chain connects TRBV2 to TRBJ2-7; D is possibly TRBD2 (6 bases). The CDR3 is 14 residues long. In germline, CDR1 is SNHLY, CDR2 FYNNEI. Written as DNA, the CDR3 is TGTGCCAGCAGTGTGGCGTCCCTAGCGCACGAGAAGTACTTC. It translates to CASSVASLAHEKYF. Combining the CDR3 with reference TRBV2 and TRBJ2-7 gives the whole variable domain EPEVTQTPSHQVTQMGQEVILRCVPISNHLYFYWYRQILGQKVEFLVSFYNNEISEKSEIFDDQFSVERPDGSNFTLKIRSTKLEDSAMYFCASSVASLAHEKYFGPGTRLTVT.

This clone was seen once. The rearrangement uses TRBV11-2 and TRBJ2-2, with no clear D. The CDR3 covers 15 residues. Trimming removed 2 bases at V and 1 base at J, with 8 bases between. The germline CDR1 and CDR2 sequences are SGHAT and FQNNGV. CDR3 loop: CASSLNNLNTGELFF. The CDR3 nucleotides read TGTGCCAGCAGCTTAAACAACCTGAACACCGGGGAGCTGTTTTTT.

The chain recombines TRBV7-3 with TRBJ2-5; D gene ambiguous. The CDR3 covers 13 residues. Germline V gives CDR1 SGHTA, CDR2 FQGTGA. V lost 2 bases, J lost 9 bases, and 13 bases lay in between. The CDR3 loop reads CASSLGSEYAQYF. The DNA of the CDR3 is TGTGCCAGCAGCTTAGGCTCCGAATACGCCCAGTACTTC.

The chain has TRBV6-1 and TRBJ1-2, with 7 bases that match TRBD1. After removal of 1 base from V and 5 bases from J, the junction contained 7 bases not matched to a gene. This CDR3 region has 15 residues. Germline V gene sequence: CDR1 MNHNS, CDR2 SASEGT. DNA for the CDR3: TGTGCCAGCAGTGAAGATAGGGGACAGAGATATGGCTACACCTTC. This gives the protein CASSEDRGQRYGYTF.

The chain recombines TRBV9 with TRBJ2-1; D not certain. CDR1 is SGDLS, CDR2 YYNGEE, per germline. This CDR3 has 16 amino acids. Between the trimmed V and J ends, which lost 3 bases and 6 bases, there was a span of 19 bases. The CDR3 nucleotides are TGTGCCAGCAGCGCCTCTCTCGTGAATTACTTCAATGAGCAGTTCTTC. Encoded protein: CASSASLVNYFNEQFF.

This chain joins TRBV19 and TRBJ1-1; D unclear. The CDR3 runs to 13 residues. The germline V gene has CDR1 LNHDA and CDR2 SQIVND (reference sequence). V was cut by 3 bases and J by 3 bases, with 8 bases left in between. This CDR3 reads CASSMFMYTEAFF. In DNA, the CDR3 is TGTGCCAGTAGTATGTTTATGTACACTGAAGCTTTCTTT. Supplemented by reference TRBV19 and TRBJ1-1, the full variable domain reads DGGITQSPKYLFRKEGQNVTLSCEQNLNHDAMYWYRQDPGQGLRLIYYSQIVNDFQKGDIAEGYSVSREKKESFPLTVTSAQKNPTAFYLCASSMFMYTEAFFGQGTRLTVV.

The chain is built from TRBV25-1 and TRBJ1-2; possible D gene TRBD1, 6 bases. The V gene lost 5 bases and the J gene lost 8 bases, with 18 bases spanning the gap. This CDR3 has 14 residues. From germline, CDR1 is MGHDK and CDR2 SYGVNS. Here the CDR3 DNA reads TGTGCCAGCAGTAAAGGACAGTCACCCAAAGGCTACACCTTC. Translated, it gives CASSKGQSPKGYTF.

This chain connects TRBV2 to TRBJ1-6, with TRBD1 as a possible D gene (5 bases). Germline assignment: CDR1 SNHLY and CDR2 FYNNEI. V lost 1 base, J lost 6 bases, and 13 bases lay in between. This CDR3 is built from 16 residues. The CDR3 DNA is TGTGCCAGCAGTGAAGGGCCGGTGGGGGGTAATTCACCCCTCCACTTT. Its translation: CASSEGPVGGNSPLHF.

The V gene is TRBV5-1, the J gene TRBJ1-2; 7 nucleotides agree with TRBD1. V shed 3 bases and J 4 bases; nucleotides not matched to a gene: 6. Germline CDR1 reads SGHRS; CDR2 reads YFSETQ. The CDR3 consists of 14 residues. The CDR3 coding sequence is TGCGCCAGCAGCTCCAGGGGGTACGGCTATGGCTACACCTTC. Its translation is CASSSRGYGYGYTF.

The rearrangement links TRBV10-2 to TRBJ2-1; tentative D call: TRBD2 (5 bases). V shed 7 bases and J shed 8 bases, with 15 bases lying between them. In germline, CDR1 is WSHSY, CDR2 SAAADI. CDR3 length: 13 residues. CDR3 in amino acids: CASKPSRADEQFF. The CDR3 region has the DNA TGCGCCAGCAAGCCCTCGAGGGCTGATGAGCAGTTCTTC.

The V call is TRBV12-3 or TRBV12-4, the J call TRBJ1-1; D uncertain. V lost 8 bases, J lost 1 base, and 8 bases lay in between. The CDR3 covers 12 residues. The CDR3: CASGRENTEAFF. In DNA form, the CDR3 reads TGTGCCAGCGGGCGGGAGAACACTGAAGCTTTCTTT.